These 8 T cell receptor beta chains share one sample of origin, sequenced in a study of T-cell memory formation after mild COVID-19. TCRdb analysed the 5' RACE reads with MiXCR anew, one entry per CDR3 protein. This table has roughly 510,000 distinct CDR3 sequences, around 15% appearing once. Sequenced: PBMCs or a T cell subset sorted from them (not recorded which). Source of these receptors: an adult woman who had mild COVID-19 (a few samples of this study predate the infection). Cell type and time point are not known.

J is TRBJ2-3 and V is TRBV10-2, with 9 bases aligning to TRBD1. Losses at the gene ends were 3 bases for V and 0 bases for J; bases not matched to a gene: 1. CDR3 length equals 15 residues. Germline lookup yields CDR1 WSHSY and CDR2 SAAADI. The CDR3 nucleotides are TGCGCCAGCAGTGAAGGGACAGGGAGCACAGATACGCAGTATTTT. It translates to CASSEGTGSTDTQYF.

This clonotype has more than one count but fewer than ten. This chain uses TRBV6-5 with TRBJ2-2; tentative D call: TRBD2 (5 bases). The CDR3 has 15 residues. The V gene's germline CDR1 is MNHEY and CDR2 SVGAGI. V was shortened by 0 bases and J by 3 bases, with 8 bases between the two germline ends. The CDR3 DNA follows: TGTGCCAGCAGTTACTCTGGGCGGGACACCGGGGAGCTGTTTTTT. Residues: CASSYSGRDTGELFF.

J is TRBJ2-1 and V is TRBV29-1; D gene ambiguous. Per the germline V gene, CDR1 is SQVTM and CDR2 is ANQGSEA. This CDR3 comprises 12 residues. The CDR3 spells CSSRRIDNEQFF. Written as DNA, the CDR3 is TGCAGTTCTCGTAGGATAGACAATGAGCAGTTCTTC.

This clonotype was observed a few times. The gene calls are TRBV5-4 and TRBJ2-7; D is undetermined. The CDR3 has 14 residues. Germline CDR1 is SGHNT and CDR2 is YYREEE (reference sequence). V was clipped by 3 bases and J by 3 bases, with 13 bases between them. DNA for the CDR3: TGTGCCAGCAGCTCACGAGGAGTGATCTACGAGCAGTACTTC. Translation gives CASSSRGVIYEQYF.

V gene TRBV3-1 combines with J gene TRBJ2-2; D is perhaps TRBD1 (5 bases). The CDR3 loop spans 16 amino acids. From germline, CDR1 is LGHDT and CDR2 YNNKEL (reference sequence). The V gene lost 4 bases and the J gene lost 1 base, with 13 bases spanning the gap. In nucleotides, the CDR3 is TGTGCCAGCAGCCTCCCTGGGGCGGTGAACACCGGGGAGCTGTTTTTT. Its protein product is CASSLPGAVNTGELFF.

This clonotype was counted only a few times. The J gene is TRBJ2-2, the V gene TRBV6-4; 8 bases agree with TRBD2. The CDR3 consists of 15 residues. The V and J ends lost 3 bases and 5 bases, in that order; junction bases with no gene match: 5. Germline-derived CDR1 and CDR2 are MRHNA and SNTAGT. The CDR3 loop is CASSETGGRTGELFF. DNA for the CDR3: TGTGCCAGCAGTGAGACGGGCGGGAGGACCGGGGAGCTGTTTTTT.

There are a few counts of this clonotype. This rearrangement joins TRBV5-1 to TRBJ1-4; unclear D gene. The V gene lost 4 bases and the J gene lost 4 bases, with 11 bases spanning the gap. Germline CDR1 reads SGHRS; CDR2 reads YFSETQ. The CDR3 spans 14 residues. CDR3 amino acids: CASSVRDLNEKLFF. The CDR3 DNA is TGCGCCAGCAGCGTCCGGGATCTTAATGAAAAACTGTTTTTT.

About this clonotype itself: A much larger clone sits a single nucleotide away, making a read error possible. The gene calls are TRBV7-3 and TRBJ2-3; D is unclear. This CDR3 has 13 amino acids. The germline V gene encodes CDR1 SGHTA and CDR2 FQGTGA. V was pared by 2 bases and J by 2 bases, with 5 bases between. Written as DNA, the CDR3 is TGTGCCAGCAGCTTAGCGGACACAGATACGCAGTATTTT. Protein sequence: CASSLADTDTQYF.